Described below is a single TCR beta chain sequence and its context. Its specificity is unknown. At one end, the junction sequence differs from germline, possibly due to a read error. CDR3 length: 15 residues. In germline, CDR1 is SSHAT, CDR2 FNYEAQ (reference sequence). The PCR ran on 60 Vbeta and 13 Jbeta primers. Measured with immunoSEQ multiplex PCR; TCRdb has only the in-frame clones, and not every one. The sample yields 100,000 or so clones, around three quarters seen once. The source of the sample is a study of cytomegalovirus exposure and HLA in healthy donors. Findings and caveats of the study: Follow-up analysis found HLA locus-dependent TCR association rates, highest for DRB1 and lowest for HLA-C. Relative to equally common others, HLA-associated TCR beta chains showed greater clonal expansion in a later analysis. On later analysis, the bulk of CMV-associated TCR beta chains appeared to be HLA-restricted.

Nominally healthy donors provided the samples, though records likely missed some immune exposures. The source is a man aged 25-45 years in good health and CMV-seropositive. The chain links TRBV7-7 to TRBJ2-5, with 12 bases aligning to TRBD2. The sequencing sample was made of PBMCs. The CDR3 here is CASSGLAGPGETQYF. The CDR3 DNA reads TGTGCTAGCAGCGGACTAGCGGGACCTGGTGAGACCCAGTACTTC.